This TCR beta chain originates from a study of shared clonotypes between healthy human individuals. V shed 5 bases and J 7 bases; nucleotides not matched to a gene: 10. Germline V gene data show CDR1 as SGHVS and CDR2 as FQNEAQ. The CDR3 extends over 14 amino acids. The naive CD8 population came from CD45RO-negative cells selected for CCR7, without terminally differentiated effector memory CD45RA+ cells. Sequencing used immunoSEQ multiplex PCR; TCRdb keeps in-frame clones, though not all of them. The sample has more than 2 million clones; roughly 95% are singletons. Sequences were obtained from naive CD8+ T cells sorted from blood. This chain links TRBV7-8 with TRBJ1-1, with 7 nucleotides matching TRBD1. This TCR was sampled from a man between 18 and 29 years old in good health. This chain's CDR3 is CASSARDRLVEAFF. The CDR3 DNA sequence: TGTGCCAGCAGCGCCCGGGACAGATTAGTTGAAGCTTTCTTT.